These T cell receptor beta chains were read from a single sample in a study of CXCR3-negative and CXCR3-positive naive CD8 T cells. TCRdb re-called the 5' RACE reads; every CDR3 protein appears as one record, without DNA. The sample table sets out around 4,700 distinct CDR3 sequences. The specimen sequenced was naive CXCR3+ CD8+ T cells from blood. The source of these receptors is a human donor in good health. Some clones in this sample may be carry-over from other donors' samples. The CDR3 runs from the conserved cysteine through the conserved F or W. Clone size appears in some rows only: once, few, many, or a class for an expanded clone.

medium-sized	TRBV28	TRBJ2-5	CASTWATSGIETQYF
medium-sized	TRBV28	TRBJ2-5	CASSLLGVAGRETQYF
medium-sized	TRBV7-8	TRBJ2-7	CASSLSFNTRYEQYF
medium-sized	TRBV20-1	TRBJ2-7	CSAREDMGETTYEQYF
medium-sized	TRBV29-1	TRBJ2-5	CSVEDLMQGKGETQYF
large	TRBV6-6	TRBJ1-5	CASSPLPGSPNQPQHF
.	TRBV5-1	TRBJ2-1	CASSYEGGGAYNEQFF
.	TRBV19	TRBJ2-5	CASSIDEEETQYF
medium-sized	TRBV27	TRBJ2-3	CASSLLPGQLTQYF
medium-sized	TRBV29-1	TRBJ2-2	CSVEFLTVGSTGELFF
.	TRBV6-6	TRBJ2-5	CASSYSAGTSGSRQETQYF
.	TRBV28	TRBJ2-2	CASSFETRSPGWELFF
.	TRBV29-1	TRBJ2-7	CSVEGRGQYEQYF
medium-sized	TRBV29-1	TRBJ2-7	CSVGSDGRQYF
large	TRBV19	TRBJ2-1	CASSGLAGPYNEQFF
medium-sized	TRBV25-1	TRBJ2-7	CASSESGGYEQYF
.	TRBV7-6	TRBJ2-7	CASAPVGAYEQYF
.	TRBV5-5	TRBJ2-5	CASYTTGMGRGTQYF
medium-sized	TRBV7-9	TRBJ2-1	CASSLDAGPTSYNEQFF
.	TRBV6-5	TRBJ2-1	CASSLSGGAYNEQFF
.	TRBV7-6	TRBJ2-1	CASSLSSYNEQFF
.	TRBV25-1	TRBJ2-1	CASSRTDNEQFF
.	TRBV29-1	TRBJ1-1	CSVSLNTEAFF
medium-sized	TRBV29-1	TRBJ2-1	CSVGGASGKSENEQFF
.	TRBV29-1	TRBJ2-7	CSAQEGSSYEQYF
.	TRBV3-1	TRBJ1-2	CASSQGIVRVQNYGYTF
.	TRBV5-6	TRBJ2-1	CASREGAGIYNEQFF
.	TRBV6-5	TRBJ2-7	CASTWREDSYEQYF
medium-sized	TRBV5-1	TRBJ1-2	CASSLPGQQDGYTF
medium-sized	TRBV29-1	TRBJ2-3	CSVEDGLAIDTQYF
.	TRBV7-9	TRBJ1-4	CASSAGDEKLFF
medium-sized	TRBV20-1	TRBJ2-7	CSARPSTYEQYF
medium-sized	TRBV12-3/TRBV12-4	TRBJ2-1	CASSHEGPQPGEQFF
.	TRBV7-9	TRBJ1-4	CASSLARDWRGDEKLFF
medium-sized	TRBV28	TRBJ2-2	CASSRGLAGFTGELFF
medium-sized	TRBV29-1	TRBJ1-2	CSVGDREVYYGYTF
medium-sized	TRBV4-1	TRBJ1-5	CASSQAGTGSQPQHF
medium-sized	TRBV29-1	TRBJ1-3	CTGLSGNTIYF
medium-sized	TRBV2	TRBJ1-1	CASSEVPRGADTEAFF
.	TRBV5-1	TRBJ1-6	CASSGDPNSPLHF
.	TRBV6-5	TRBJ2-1	CASSSSAARYNEQFF
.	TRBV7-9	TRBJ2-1	CASSDSLRNEQFF
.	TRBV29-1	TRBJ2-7	CSVGLVGAYEQYF
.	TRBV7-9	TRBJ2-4	CASSEGPGIQYF
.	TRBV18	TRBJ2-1	CASSFRDRGYNEQFF
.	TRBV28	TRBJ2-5	CASSLWGLKYF
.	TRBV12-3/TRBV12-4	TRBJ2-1	CASSFLTSFFRNEQFF
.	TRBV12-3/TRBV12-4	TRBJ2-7	CASSLTREGPYEQYF
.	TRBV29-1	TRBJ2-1	CSVEDPTSGSNEQFF
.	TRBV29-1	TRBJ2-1	CSVLRGDEQFF
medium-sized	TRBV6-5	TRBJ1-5	CASSYFQGSNQPQHF
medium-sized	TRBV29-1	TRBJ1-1	CSVVITGISAFF